The 31 T cell receptor beta chains below all came from one sample that was sequenced in a study of OX40 agonist ivuxolimab in advanced cancers. Profiling relied on immunoSEQ multiplex PCR, and the TCRdb table lists in-frame clones only, not all of them. The sample lists tens of thousands of clones, around 86% occurring once. The source was CD4+ or CD8+ T cells sorted from blood, collected in a trial of the OX40 agonist ivuxolimab. The receptor source for this set is an adult with an advanced solid tumor such as melanoma, head and neck, liver or kidney cancer.

The chain is built from TRBV7-6 and TRBJ1-3; possible D gene TRBD1, 5 bases. Germline CDR1 reads SGHVS; CDR2 reads FNYEAQ. The V end lost 1 base, the J end lost 0 bases, and 13 bases lay between the germline ends. The CDR3 runs 17 residues. This chain's CDR3 is CASSLGAGYYSGNTIYF. The CDR3 DNA is TGTGCCAGCAGCTTAGGGGCAGGGTACTACTCTGGAAACACCATATATTTT.

The chain's CDR3 is CASSLVRGQLIQYF. The CDR3 DNA reads TGTGCCAGCAGCTTAGTACGCGGCCAACTGATTCAGTACTTC. The rearrangement joins TRBV11-1 to TRBJ2-4; no firm D call. This CDR3 is 14 amino acids long. V was clipped by 1 base and J by 10 bases, with 14 bases between them. CDR1 is SGHAT and CDR2 is FQDESV in the germline V gene (reference sequence).

The rearrangement joins TRBV2 to TRBJ2-1, with 10 bases matching TRBD2. This CDR3 comprises 15 residues. Germline assignment: CDR1 SNHLY and CDR2 FYNNEI. Trimming removed 7 bases from V and 5 bases from J; junction bases left unmatched: 8. Written as DNA, the CDR3 is TGTGCCAGCAACGGAGAGCGGGAGGGTCACAATGAGCAGTTCTTC. It specifies CASNGEREGHNEQFF.

The V call is TRBV6-5, the J call TRBJ1-5; D remains unclear. Germline V gene data show CDR1 as MNHEY and CDR2 as SVGAGI. CDR3 length: 12 amino acids. The germline V and J ends were trimmed by 6 bases and 4 bases, with 7 bases remaining between them. The CDR3 DNA reads TGTGCCAGCAGCCTGCCTAATCAGCCCCAGCATTTT. Encoded protein: CASSLPNQPQHF.

The chain links TRBV28 to TRBJ1-5, with D unclear. The CDR3 covers 14 residues. Trimming took off 3 bases at V and 3 bases at J, with 9 bases between the two ends. In germline, CDR1 is MDHEN, CDR2 SYDVKM. CDR3 coding DNA: TGTGCCAGCAGTTTTAGTCATCCCAATCAGCCCCAGCATTTT. It translates to CASSFSHPNQPQHF.

The chain uses TRBV18 and TRBJ1-5; TRBD1 is a possible D gene (5 bases). The CDR3 covers 15 residues. Germline lookup yields CDR1 KGHSH and CDR2 LQKENI. The ends were cut back, 3 bases at V and 2 bases at J, with 11 bases in the middle. CDR3 DNA sequence: TGTGCCAGCTCACCGCCAGGGTTGGGCAATCAGCCCCAGCATTTT. Protein: CASSPPGLGNQPQHF.

V gene TRBV29-1 combines with J gene TRBJ1-2; D is ambiguous. V was clipped by 1 base and J by 13 bases, with 7 bases between them. The CDR3 has 9 residues. Germline assignment: CDR1 SQVTM and CDR2 ANQGSEA. CDR3 protein: CSVEVSLTF. The CDR3 DNA sequence: TGCAGCGTTGAAGTGTCCCTCACCTTC.

This sequence joins TRBV7-9 and TRBJ1-5; D possibly corresponds to TRBD1 (5 bases). Trimming pared 5 bases from V and 4 bases from J, leaving 15 bases between. There are 15 residues in the CDR3. Germline assignment: CDR1 SEHNR and CDR2 FQNEAQ (reference sequence). CDR3: CASSPDGGRNQPQHF. CDR3 DNA: TGTGCCAGCAGCCCGGACGGGGGGAGAAATCAGCCCCAGCATTTT.

This clone was found once. The rearrangement joins TRBV7-9 to TRBJ2-1; D is perhaps TRBD2 (5 bases). V lost 5 bases to trimming and J lost 5 bases, with 16 bases between them. CDR3 length: 15 amino acids. Germline V gene data show CDR1 as SEHNR and CDR2 as FQNEAQ (reference sequence). CDR3 region: CASSLKGAIHNEQFF. In nucleotides, the CDR3 is TGTGCCAGCAGCCTAAAGGGAGCCATTCACAATGAGCAGTTCTTC.

The chain joins TRBV2 to TRBJ2-3; 7 bases are a match to TRBD2. Looked up from germline, CDR1 is SNHLY and CDR2 is FYNNEI. The junction had 5 bases not matched to a gene; V was cut back by 4 bases and J by 1 base. The CDR3 is 15 residues long. In nucleotides, the CDR3 is TGTGCCAGCAGTGTGGGGGGGATGGGCACAGATACGCAGTATTTT. Protein product: CASSVGGMGTDTQYF.

A few counts support this clone. The rearrangement uses TRBV7-2 and TRBJ1-1; TRBD1 is a possible D gene (6 bases). In germline, CDR1 is SGHTA, CDR2 FQGNSA. This CDR3 region has 12 residues. Trimming cost V 3 bases and J 10 bases, with 12 bases left between them. The CDR3 loop reads CASSLDSRAAFF. CDR3 nucleotides: TGTGCCAGCAGCTTGGACAGTAGGGCAGCTTTCTTT. The variable domain in full, with the rest retrieved from reference TRBV7-2 and TRBJ1-1, is GAGVSQSPSNKVTEKGKDVELRCDPISGHTALYWYRQSLGQGLEFLIYFQGNSAPDKSGLPSDRFSAERTGGSVSTLTIQRTQQEDSAVYLCASSLDSRAAFFGQGTRLTVV.

In its sample, this clone was seen once. The chain is built from TRBV5-8 and TRBJ2-7; possibly TRBD1 for D (6 bases). CDR3 length equals 14 residues. Germline assignment: CDR1 SGHTS and CDR2 YDEGEE. The ends were cut back, 6 bases at V and 5 bases at J, with 18 bases in the middle. The CDR3 DNA reads as TGTGCCAGCACTAAGGGACACCGAAACGACGAGCAGTACTTC. Translating it yields CASTKGHRNDEQYF.

The chain carries TRBV2 and TRBJ2-1; D is ambiguous. The V gene lost 4 bases and the J gene lost 10 bases, with 5 bases spanning the gap. CDR3 length: 10 amino acids. In germline, CDR1 is SNHLY, CDR2 FYNNEI. The DNA for the CDR3 is TGTGCCAGCAGTGTAGAGGAGCAGTTCTTC. Translated: CASSVEEQFF.

This sequence joins TRBV11-2 and TRBJ2-7; 10 bases are a match to TRBD1. V trimming: 5 bases; J trimming: 7 bases; junction bases outside the gene matches: 11. CDR3 length equals 15 residues. Germline CDR1 is SGHAT and CDR2 is FQNNGV. The DNA for the CDR3 is TGTGCCAGCAGCCCAAAAGACAGGGGGCGAGGTGAGCAGTACTTC. Amino acid sequence: CASSPKDRGRGEQYF.

The rearrangement links TRBV30 to TRBJ1-4; no clear D. The CDR3 is 12 amino acids. Trimming pared 0 bases from V and 8 bases from J, leaving 7 bases between. Germline CDR1 is GTSNPN and CDR2 is SVGIG (reference sequence). In nucleotides, the CDR3 is TGTGCCTGGAGTGTAATGGAGGAAAAACTGTTTTTT. Amino acids: CAWSVMEEKLFF.

V and J are TRBV7-2 and TRBJ1-5, with D unclear. This CDR3 region has 15 residues. CDR1 is SGHTA and CDR2 is FQGNSA in the germline V gene. V dropped 3 bases and J dropped 2 bases, with 11 bases sitting between them. The CDR3 nucleotides read TGTGCCAGCAGCTTCGGGTTCCTGGGCAATCAGCCCCAGCATTTT. Translation: CASSFGFLGNQPQHF.

V gene TRBV28 combines with J gene TRBJ1-2; TRBD1 agrees at 7 bases. CDR1 is MDHEN and CDR2 is SYDVKM in the germline V gene. V shed 7 bases, J shed 4 bases, and the junction held 3 bases outside the gene matches. The CDR3 has 12 amino acids. CDR3 region: CASNGQVYGYTF. DNA for the CDR3: TGTGCCAGCAACGGACAGGTCTATGGCTACACCTTC.

J is TRBJ2-7 and V is TRBV7-2; D is unresolved. The CDR3 covers 13 residues. The V gene lost 0 bases and the J gene lost 6 bases, with 9 bases spanning the gap. CDR1 and CDR2 (germline): SGHTA, FQGNSA. The CDR3 loop is CASSLAYRGEQYF. CDR3 in DNA: TGTGCCAGCAGCTTAGCGTACAGAGGCGAGCAGTACTTC.

This clone was observed many times. The genes are TRBV6-1 and TRBJ2-7; tentatively, D is TRBD1 (6 bases). This CDR3 comprises 14 residues. The germline V gene has CDR1 MNHNS and CDR2 SASEGT. Trimming removed 1 base at V and 5 bases at J, with 12 bases between. CDR3 residues: CASSEVVQGDEQYF. The CDR3 DNA reads TGTGCCAGCAGTGAAGTGGTACAGGGAGACGAGCAGTACTTC.

V and J are TRBV10-1 and TRBJ2-7; TRBD1 aligns across 7 bases. This CDR3 contains 16 residues. Germline trimming cut 0 bases from V and 2 bases from J; bases unmatched to any gene: 7. Germline-derived CDR1 and CDR2 are WNHNN and SYGVQD (reference sequence). The CDR3 here is CASSESGTAKPYEQYF. CDR3 DNA sequence: TGCGCCAGCAGTGAGTCCGGGACAGCCAAACCCTACGAGCAGTACTTC.

The chain is built from TRBV19 and TRBJ2-1; 10 bases line up with TRBD2. Germline CDR1 reads LNHDA; CDR2 reads SQIVND (reference sequence). The CDR3 has 17 amino acids. The V and J ends lost 7 bases and 2 bases, in that order; junction bases with no gene match: 11. The CDR3 is CASNPGLAVGAYNEQFF. The CDR3, as DNA: TGTGCCAGTAATCCCGGACTAGCGGTAGGGGCCTACAATGAGCAGTTCTTC.

The chain uses TRBV11-2 and TRBJ2-7, with unresolved D. Germline V CDR1 and CDR2: SGHAT, FQNNGV. The CDR3 is 14 amino acids. Trimming took 4 bases from V and 1 from J, leaving 11 bases between them. CDR3 region: CASSYTTESYEQYF. CDR3 in DNA: TGTGCCAGCAGCTATACGACGGAATCCTACGAGCAGTACTTC.

The CDR3 loop reads CAISESKGLEAFF. The CDR3 nucleotides read TGTGCCATCAGTGAGTCGAAGGGGCTTGAAGCTTTCTTT. The chain joins TRBV10-3 to TRBJ1-1; D might be TRBD1 (5 bases). This CDR3 region has 13 residues. CDR1 is ENHRY and CDR2 is SYGVKD in the germline V gene. V gave up 0 bases and J gave up 7 bases, with 9 bases separating them.

The J gene is TRBJ1-1, the V gene TRBV5-5, with 8 bases identical to TRBD1. V shed 0 bases and J 6 bases; nucleotides not matched to a gene: 7. The CDR3 extends over 15 amino acids. CDR1 is SGHKS, CDR2 YYEKEE, per germline (reference sequence). The CDR3: CASSLEGTGASEAFF. In DNA, the CDR3 is TGTGCCAGCAGCTTGGAGGGGACAGGTGCTTCTGAAGCTTTCTTT.

This chain joins TRBV7-6 and TRBJ2-5; 10 bases agree with TRBD2. The CDR3 length is 16 residues. Germline loops: CDR1 SGHVS, CDR2 FNYEAQ. The J segment lost 1 base and the V segment lost 5 bases, leaving 7 bases of the junction unmatched. The CDR3 sequence: CASSLRTSGPQETQYF. The CDR3 bases are TGTGCCAGCAGCCTGAGGACTAGCGGACCCCAAGAGACCCAGTACTTC.

The V call is TRBV19, the J call TRBJ2-1; 7 bases align to TRBD2. The ends lost 2 bases at V and 7 bases at J; junction bases unmatched: 17. CDR1 and CDR2 from the germline V gene are LNHDA and SQIVND (reference sequence). CDR3 size: 18 residues. DNA for the CDR3: TGTGCCAGTAGTATAATATGGGGCGGACTAGGTAATAGGAATGAGCAGTTCTTC. Residues: CASSIIWGGLGNRNEQFF.

The chain recombines TRBV28 with TRBJ2-1; D perhaps matches TRBD1 (6 bases). V gave up 5 bases and J gave up 12 bases, with 17 bases separating them. Germline loops: CDR1 MDHEN, CDR2 SYDVKM. The CDR3 length is 13 residues. The CDR3 loop reads CASSQIEVQGQFF. Written as DNA, the CDR3 is TGTGCCAGCAGTCAAATCGAGGTACAGGGGCAGTTCTTC.

This clone was picked up a small number of times. V and J are TRBV27 and TRBJ2-7; tentative D call: TRBD2 (6 bases). The CDR3 has 14 residues. Trimming left V 3 bases short and J 3 bases short, with 12 bases between. CDR1 is MNHEY, CDR2 SMNVEV, per germline (reference sequence). CDR3 coding DNA: TGTGCCAGCAGTTTTTCCGGGAGCGTCTACGAGCAGTACTTC. Residues: CASSFSGSVYEQYF.

The chain is built from TRBV7-2 and TRBJ2-7, with 7 bases lining up with TRBD2. CDR1 and CDR2 (germline): SGHTA, FQGNSA. The CDR3 sequence is 15 residues long. The V segment lost 5 bases and the J segment 0 bases; nucleotides outside the gene matches: 7. This CDR3 reads CASSRTGTNSYEQYF. The CDR3 DNA is TGTGCCAGCAGCCGAACCGGGACTAACTCCTACGAGCAGTACTTC.

V usage is TRBV4-2 and J usage is TRBJ2-7, with D unresolved. In germline, CDR1 is LGHNA, CDR2 YNFKEQ. V was pared by 1 base and J by 7 bases, with 14 bases between. The CDR3 spans 14 residues. CDR3 amino acids: CASSQAELLGEQYF. The CDR3 DNA reads TGTGCCAGCAGCCAAGCGGAGCTCCTGGGGGAGCAGTACTTC.

This chain links TRBV11-2 with TRBJ2-2; D is uncertain. Looked up from germline, CDR1 is SGHAT and CDR2 is FQNNGV. Trimming removed 5 bases from V and 4 bases from J, with 17 bases in between. This CDR3 contains 16 residues. The CDR3 protein is CASSPLAATGTGELFF. The CDR3 nucleotides are TGTGCCAGCAGCCCCCTGGCGGCTACGGGCACCGGGGAGCTGTTTTTT.